The source of this TCR beta chain is a study of T cell responses to AZD1222 COVID-19 vaccine. Study-wide background: Second doses that came at about 4 or about 12 weeks were put together.

About this clone: What it binds is unknown.

Germline CDR1 KGHSH, CDR2 LQKENI. Between the trimmed V and J ends, which lost 3 bases and 2 bases, there was a span of 7 bases. The CDR3 is 13 amino acids. Libraries were prepared by immunoSEQ multiplex PCR; TCRdb keeps only in-frame clonotypes and omits some of them. The table lists more than 50,000 clones, 80% to 90% of them singletons, with 20% in the top ten. Findings of the study overall: White British donors predominated, females outnumbered males, and clonal diversity was possibly underestimated. In the spike-specific TCR repertoire, nearly half reportedly target unmutated variant regions. Once two AZD1222 doses were given, Spike-specific TCR breadth and depth went up.

The receptor was derived from an adult in good health. This sequence joins TRBV18 and TRBJ1-2; D not resolved. The sequences come from peripheral blood, collected on day 0 of AZD1222 vaccination. CDR3 sequence: CASSPDGNYGYTF. CDR3 in DNA: TGTGCCAGCTCACCCGACGGGAACTATGGCTACACCTTC.